This entry lists 25 T cell receptor beta chains sequenced from one sample in a study of CD4 T cell repertoires in COVID-19. This table comes from immunoSEQ multiplex PCR, and its TCRdb copy is limited to in-frame clones, with some not included. The sample carries about 75,000 clones, about 80% recorded once. The source was CD4+ T cells from peripheral blood, collected after recovery from COVID-19. Receptor source: a human donor who had COVID-19.

The rearrangement uses TRBV4-2 and TRBJ1-4; D is ambiguous. Per germline, CDR1 LGHNA and CDR2 YNFKEQ. V was pared by 3 bases and J by 7 bases, with 9 bases between. There are 13 residues in the CDR3. The CDR3 DNA sequence: TGTGCCAGCAGCCACCGCCCCACTGAAAAACTGTTTTTT. Its translation: CASSHRPTEKLFF.

V gene TRBV19 combines with J gene TRBJ2-5; TRBD1 is a possible D gene (6 bases). The CDR3 runs to 16 residues. V was pared by 4 bases and J by 4 bases, with 19 bases between. Germline CDR1 LNHDA, CDR2 SQIVND (reference sequence). The CDR3 nucleotides are TGTGCCAGTAGTAGCCCTGTTAGGGGGTCCGGAGAGACCCAGTACTTC. Translating it yields CASSSPVRGSGETQYF.

The chain recombines TRBV6-1 with TRBJ2-5; D is possibly TRBD1 (6 bases). With 1 base removed from V and 0 bases from J, the gap between germline ends came to 15 bases. The CDR3 is made up of 17 amino acids. Germline CDR1 reads MNHNS; CDR2 reads SASEGT. CDR3 sequence reads: CASSEVGTKKYQETQYF. Here the CDR3 DNA reads TGTGCCAGCAGTGAAGTAGGGACAAAGAAGTACCAAGAGACCCAGTACTTC.

This chain joins TRBV19 and TRBJ2-5; tentative D call: TRBD2 (6 bases). Trimming left V 5 bases short and J 1 base short, with 11 bases between. From germline, CDR1 is LNHDA and CDR2 SQIVND (reference sequence). There are 14 residues in the CDR3. CDR3 DNA sequence: TGTGCCAGTAGTCCCCGACTAGGCCAAGAGACCCAGTACTTC. It is translated as CASSPRLGQETQYF.

The chain recombines TRBV3-1 (or the pseudogene TRBV3-2) with TRBJ1-2; D gene unclear. Looked up from germline, CDR1 is LGHDT and CDR2 is YNNKEL (reference sequence). The CDR3 consists of 12 residues. With 6 bases removed from V and 7 bases from J, the gap between germline ends came to 12 bases. CDR3 region: CASRSDLSGYTF. Written as DNA, the CDR3 is TGTGCCAGCAGGTCCGACCTCTCTGGCTACACCTTC.

The V call is TRBV5-6, the J call TRBJ1-2; the match to TRBD1 covers 7 bases. J gave up 7 bases and V 5 bases, and 5 bases lay outside the gene matches. CDR1 and CDR2 from the germline V gene are SGHDT and YYEEEE. The CDR3 covers 12 residues. The chain's CDR3 is CASSRQGAGYTF. The CDR3 region has the DNA TGTGCCAGCAGTCGACAGGGCGCTGGCTACACCTTC.

This clone was picked up a small number of times. V is TRBV14 and J is TRBJ2-7, with 8 bases identical to TRBD1. This CDR3 spans 14 amino acids. Germline CDR1 SGHDN, CDR2 FVKESK. V shed 1 base and J 3 bases; nucleotides not matched to a gene: 2. CDR3 DNA sequence: TGTGCCAGCAGCCAAGGGACAGGGAACTACGAGCAGTACTTC. Translation gives CASSQGTGNYEQYF.

This clone occurred a few times. V and J are TRBV19 and TRBJ1-3; D unresolved. Germline CDR1 reads LNHDA; CDR2 reads SQIVND (reference sequence). V was clipped by 3 bases and J by 2 bases, with 11 bases between them. The CDR3 extends over 15 amino acids. Written as DNA, the CDR3 is TGTGCCAGTAGTATCCTCGGCAAGACTGGAAACACCATATATTTT. This codes for CASSILGKTGNTIYF. The full variable domain, completed using reference TRBV19 and TRBJ1-3, is DGGITQSPKYLFRKEGQNVTLSCEQNLNHDAMYWYRQDPGQGLRLIYYSQIVNDFQKGDIAEGYSVSREKKESFPLTVTSAQKNPTAFYLCASSILGKTGNTIYFGEGSWLTVV.

This clone was detected only a few times. The V call is TRBV7-9, the J call TRBJ2-7; D gene unclear. There are 12 residues in the CDR3. Germline-derived CDR1 and CDR2 are SEHNR and FQNEAQ (reference sequence). Trimming cost V 6 bases and J 6 bases, with 12 bases left between them. DNA for the CDR3: TGTGCCAGCAGTGTTTGGCCCAGCGAGCAGTACTTC. Translating gives CASSVWPSEQYF.

CDR3 residues: CASSQGGAGSNEQFF. The CDR3 bases are TGTGCCAGCAGCCAGGGGGGAGCAGGATCCAATGAGCAGTTCTTC. The rearrangement links TRBV27 to TRBJ2-1, with D possibly being TRBD1 (7 bases). The CDR3 sequence is 15 residues long. V dropped 6 bases and J dropped 6 bases, with 18 bases sitting between them. Germline V CDR1 and CDR2: MNHEY, SMNVEV (reference sequence).

The rearrangement joins TRBV5-1 to TRBJ1-4; D is undetermined. CDR3 length: 16 amino acids. The ends were cut back, 2 bases at V and 0 bases at J, with 11 bases in the middle. The germline V gene has CDR1 SGHRS and CDR2 YFSETQ. The CDR3 DNA sequence: TGCGCCAGCAGCTTATCCGGGTCTGCAACTAATGAAAAACTGTTTTTT. Translating gives CASSLSGSATNEKLFF.

This clone has more than one count but fewer than ten. The V gene is TRBV11-2, the J gene TRBJ1-1; 7 bases align to TRBD1. CDR3 length: 15 amino acids. With V trimmed by 1 base and J by 1 base, 3 bases remained unmatched. The germline V gene encodes CDR1 SGHAT and CDR2 FQNNGV. CDR3 nucleotides: TGTGCCAGCAGCTTAGGAGGGACAGCGAACACTGAAGCTTTCTTT. The encoded protein is CASSLGGTANTEAFF.

V usage is TRBV5-5 and J usage is TRBJ1-6; 8 positions match TRBD1. Per germline, CDR1 SGHKS and CDR2 YYEKEE (reference sequence). CDR3 length: 15 amino acids. V lost 7 bases and J lost 6; bases outside the gene matches: 9. The CDR3 DNA is TGTGCCAGCTGCTGGACAGGGACTTTTAATTCACCCCTCCACTTT. Translating gives CASCWTGTFNSPLHF. The full variable domain, its missing parts supplied by reference TRBV5-5 and TRBJ1-6, is DAGVTQSPTHLIKTRGQQVTLRCSPISGHKSVSWYQQVLGQGPQFIFQYYEKEERGRGNFPDRFSARQFPNYSSELNVNALLLGDSALYLCASCWTGTFNSPLHFGNGTRLTVT.

The rearrangement joins TRBV28 to TRBJ1-5; tentative D call: TRBD1 (5 bases). This CDR3 region has 16 residues. Trimming shortened V by 3 bases and J by 0 bases, and 12 bases separated the two germline ends. The germline CDR1 and CDR2 sequences are MDHEN and SYDVKM. CDR3 in amino acids: CASSLTGDASNQPQHF. The CDR3 DNA is TGTGCCAGCAGTTTGACCGGGGACGCTAGCAATCAGCCCCAGCATTTT.

CDR3 nucleotide sequence: TGTGCCAGCAGCTTGACTAGCAGTATAGCCGGGGAGCTGTTTTTT. Amino acid sequence: CASSLTSSIAGELFF. The chain joins TRBV5-4 to TRBJ2-2, with D tentatively TRBD2 (6 bases). The germline gives CDR1 SGHNT, CDR2 YYREEE (reference sequence). CDR3 length equals 15 residues. V was shortened by 1 base and J by 6 bases, with 13 bases between the two germline ends.

Notes on this clone: Its ends do not fully match the called genes, so a read error is possible. The chain is built from TRBV5-8 and TRBJ1-3; D is possibly TRBD1 (5 bases). The CDR3 loop spans 15 amino acids. Germline-derived CDR1 and CDR2 are SGHTS and YDEGEE. DNA for the CDR3: TGTGCCAGCAGCCCGGGACTTTCTCCTGGCAACACCATATATTTT. It specifies CASSPGLSPGNTIYF. Full variable domain (outside the CDR3, taken from reference TRBV5-8 and TRBJ1-3): EAGVTQSPTHLIKTRGQQATLRCSPISGHTSVYWYQQALGLGLQFLLWYDEGEERNRGNFPPRFSGRQFPNYSSELNVNALELEDSALYLCASSPGLSPGNTIYFGEGSWLTVV.

The genes are TRBV6-5 and TRBJ1-4; D is possibly TRBD1 (5 bases). V lost 2 bases and J 3 bases, leaving 10 bases between the germline ends. The CDR3 has 15 amino acids. The germline V gene has CDR1 MNHEY and CDR2 SVGAGI. CDR3 DNA: TGTGCCAGCAGTTACCGACAGCCCCCTAATGAAAAACTGTTTTTT. Translating it yields CASSYRQPPNEKLFF.

The chain employs TRBV23-1 and TRBJ1-1, with D uncertain. TRBV23-1 is an ORF; its function is uncertain. The V gene lost 3 bases and the J gene lost 1 base, with 12 bases spanning the gap. The CDR3 spans 15 residues. CDR3 nucleotides: TGCGCCAGCAGTCACATTTACCGACCGAACACTGAAGCTTTCTTT. Its protein product is CASSHIYRPNTEAFF.

This chain joins TRBV7-3 and TRBJ2-5; D gene uncertain. This CDR3 contains 15 residues. Germline CDR1 and CDR2: SGHTA and FQGTGA. Trimming removed 5 bases from V and 4 bases from J, with 17 bases in between. CDR3 protein: CASSEDHGLGETQYF. In DNA, the CDR3 is TGTGCCAGCAGCGAAGATCACGGGCTAGGAGAGACCCAGTACTTC.

The chain carries TRBV2 and TRBJ2-7; 8 nucleotides match TRBD1. The CDR3 spans 18 residues. CDR1 and CDR2 from the germline V gene are SNHLY and FYNNEI. V trimming: 2 bases; J trimming: 3 bases; junction bases outside the gene matches: 15. The CDR3 DNA reads as TGTGCCAGCAGTGAAAGGGGGACAGGCGCCGCCGCTCGCTACGAGCAGTACTTC. Its translation is CASSERGTGAAARYEQYF.

The V call is TRBV12-3 or TRBV12-4, the J call TRBJ1-6, with D unclear. V lost 1 base to trimming and J lost 9 bases, with 4 bases between them. The CDR3 spans 12 residues. CDR3 in DNA: TGTGCCAGCAGTTTAGAAAGTTCACCCCTCCACTTT. Amino acids: CASSLESSPLHF.

This clone was seen just once. The chain joins TRBV28 to TRBJ1-1; TRBD1 matches 9 bases. J was trimmed by 5 bases and V by 4 bases; bases with no gene match: 8. This CDR3 contains 15 residues. The germline V gene encodes CDR1 MDHEN and CDR2 SYDVKM. CDR3 DNA: TGTGCCAGCAGTTACCCGGGACAGGGTAGGACTGAAGCTTTCTTT. Amino acids: CASSYPGQGRTEAFF.

This clone was recorded a few times. Other DNA sequences in this sample translate to the same CDR3. This chain connects TRBV3-1 (or the pseudogene TRBV3-2) to TRBJ1-5; 9 bases agree with TRBD1. Germline V gene lookup returns CDR1 LGHDT and CDR2 YNNKEL (reference sequence). The V gene end was trimmed by 4 bases and the J gene end by 1 base; junction bases not matched to a gene: 2. The CDR3 length is 15 residues. Here the CDR3 reads CASSLGTGSNQPQHF. CDR3 sequence (DNA): TGTGCCAGCAGCCTTGGGACAGGGAGCAATCAGCCCCAGCATTTT.

The chain links TRBV7-2 to TRBJ2-3, with D uncertain. With 6 bases removed from V and 0 bases from J, the gap between germline ends came to 10 bases. The CDR3 loop spans 14 amino acids. The germline CDR1 and CDR2 sequences are SGHTA and FQGNSA. The CDR3 DNA follows: TGTGCCAGCAGTTTCACCCCTAGCACAGATACGCAGTATTTT. Translating it yields CASSFTPSTDTQYF.

The gene calls are TRBV19 and TRBJ2-5; 7 positions match TRBD2. The length of the CDR3 is 15 residues. Per the germline V gene, CDR1 is LNHDA and CDR2 is SQIVND (reference sequence). V trimming: 3 bases; J trimming: 0 bases; junction bases outside the gene matches: 4. The CDR3 here is CASSMGGTNQETQYF. The CDR3 DNA reads TGTGCCAGTAGTATGGGCGGGACTAACCAAGAGACCCAGTACTTC. Full variable domain (remainder filled in from reference TRBV19 and TRBJ2-5): DGGITQSPKYLFRKEGQNVTLSCEQNLNHDAMYWYRQDPGQGLRLIYYSQIVNDFQKGDIAEGYSVSREKKESFPLTVTSAQKNPTAFYLCASSMGGTNQETQYFGPGTRLLVL.